The sequence of this T cell receptor beta chain was determined in a study of T cell responses to AZD1222 COVID-19 vaccine. Notes on the study in general: Mostly white British, mostly female donors; authors suggested clonal diversity may be underestimated. Baseline testing showed seropositivity in only 6 or 7 AZD1222 recipients.

The method was immunoSEQ multiplex PCR; TCRdb's version includes in-frame clones alone and lacks a portion of them. This table has over 150,000 clones, around 88% appearing once. This CDR3 comprises 16 residues. The germline V gene has CDR1 SGHVS and CDR2 FQNEAQ. The germline V and J ends were trimmed by 1 base and 3 bases, with 15 bases remaining between them. For this clone: Its specificity is unknown.

The rearrangement uses TRBV7-8 and TRBJ1-1, with unresolved D. Sample: peripheral blood, taken on day 0 of AZD1222 vaccination. This sequence was found in an adult in good health. CDR3 sequence (DNA): TGTGCCAGCAGCTTAGGGCAAAAGGGAAGAGACACTGAAGCTTTCTTT. Protein: CASSLGQKGRDTEAFF.